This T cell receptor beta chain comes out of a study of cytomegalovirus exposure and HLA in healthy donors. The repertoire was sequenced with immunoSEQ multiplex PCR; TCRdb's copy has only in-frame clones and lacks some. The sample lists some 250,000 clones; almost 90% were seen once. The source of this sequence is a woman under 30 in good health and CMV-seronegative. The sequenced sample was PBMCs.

CDR3 nucleotides: TGCGCCAGCAGCCAAGAGGGCCCAGCGGGGGGGCGAGAGACCCAGTACTTC. Translating gives CASSQEGPAGGRETQYF. The chain carries TRBV4-1 and TRBJ2-5; TRBD2 matches at 10 bases. V gave up 0 bases and J gave up 4 bases; unmatched junction bases: 8. The CDR3 sequence is 17 residues long. CDR1 and CDR2 (germline): MGHRA, YSYEKL.